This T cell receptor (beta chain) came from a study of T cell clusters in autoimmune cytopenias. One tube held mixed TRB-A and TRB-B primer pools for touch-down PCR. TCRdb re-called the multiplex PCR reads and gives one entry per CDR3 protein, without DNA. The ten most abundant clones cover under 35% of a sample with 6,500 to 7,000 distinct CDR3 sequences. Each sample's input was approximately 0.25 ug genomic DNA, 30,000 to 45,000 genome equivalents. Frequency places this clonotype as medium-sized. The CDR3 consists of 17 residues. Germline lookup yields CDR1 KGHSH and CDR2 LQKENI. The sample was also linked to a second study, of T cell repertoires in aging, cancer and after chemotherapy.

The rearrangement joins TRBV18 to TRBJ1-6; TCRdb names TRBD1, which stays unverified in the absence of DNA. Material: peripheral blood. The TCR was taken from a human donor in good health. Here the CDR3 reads CASSPLPGAGPNSPLHF. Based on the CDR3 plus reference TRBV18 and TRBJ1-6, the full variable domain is NAGVMQNPRHLVRRRGQEARLRCSPMKGHSHVYWYRQLPEEGLKFMVYLQKENIIDESGMPKERFSAEFPKEGPSILRIQQVVRGDSAAYFCASSPLPGAGPNSPLHFGNGTRLTVT.